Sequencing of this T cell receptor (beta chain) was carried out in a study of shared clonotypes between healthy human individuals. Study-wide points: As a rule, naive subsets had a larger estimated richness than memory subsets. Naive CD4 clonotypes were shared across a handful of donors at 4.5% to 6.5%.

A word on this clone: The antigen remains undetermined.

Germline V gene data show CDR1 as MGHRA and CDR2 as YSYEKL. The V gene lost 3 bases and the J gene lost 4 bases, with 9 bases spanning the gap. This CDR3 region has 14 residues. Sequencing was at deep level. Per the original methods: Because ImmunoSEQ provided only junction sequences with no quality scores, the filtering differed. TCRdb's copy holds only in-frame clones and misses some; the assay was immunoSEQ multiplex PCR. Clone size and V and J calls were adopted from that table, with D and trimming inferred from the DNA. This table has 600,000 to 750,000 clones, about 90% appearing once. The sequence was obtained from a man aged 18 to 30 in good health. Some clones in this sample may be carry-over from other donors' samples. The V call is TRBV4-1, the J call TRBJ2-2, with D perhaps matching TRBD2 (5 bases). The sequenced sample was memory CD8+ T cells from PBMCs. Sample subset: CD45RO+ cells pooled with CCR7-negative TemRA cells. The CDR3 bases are TGCGCCAGCAGCCAGCGGGCGGGCACCGGGGAGCTGTTTTTT. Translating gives CASSQRAGTGELFF.